This T cell receptor (beta chain) was found in a study of persistence of HIV-infected CD4 T cells. The overall study: A median of 8 years of suppressive ART preceded sampling. A larger, less memory-rich fraction responded to anti-CD3/anti-CD28 beads than to antigen.

In regard to this clone: Its antigen is as yet unknown.

This nonspecific control used anti-CD3/anti-CD28 bead stimulation of CD4+ T cells. Sorting selected CD4+ T cells upregulating both CD40 ligand and CD69. The immunoSEQ assay was version 4, run in survey mode. Sequencing used immunoSEQ multiplex PCR; TCRdb keeps in-frame clones, though not all of them. Of more than 30,000 clones in the sample, roughly 86% are singletons; the top ten hold about 1.3%. Notes on the study in general: Antigen-responding cells were enriched for degenerate expanded CDR3beta sequences.

The V gene lost 6 bases and the J gene lost 5 bases, with 18 bases spanning the gap. Looked up from germline, CDR1 is LNHDA and CDR2 is SQIVND (reference sequence). This CDR3 has 15 residues. The TCR sequence derives from an adult man with HIV who was CMV-seropositive. The sample here was CD4+ T cells sorted from PBMCs after roughly 18-hour stimulation, taken from a patient who received antiretroviral therapy. The chain employs TRBV19 and TRBJ2-3, with a weak D call TRBD2 (5 bases). The CDR3, as DNA: TGTGCCAGTAGAGAGCGGAATATACCCGGAGATACGCAGTATTTT. It codes for CASRERNIPGDTQYF. The full variable domain, with the rest looked up from reference TRBV19 and TRBJ2-3, is DGGITQSPKYLFRKEGQNVTLSCEQNLNHDAMYWYRQDPGQGLRLIYYSQIVNDFQKGDIAEGYSVSREKKESFPLTVTSAQKNPTAFYLCASRERNIPGDTQYFGPGTRLTVL.